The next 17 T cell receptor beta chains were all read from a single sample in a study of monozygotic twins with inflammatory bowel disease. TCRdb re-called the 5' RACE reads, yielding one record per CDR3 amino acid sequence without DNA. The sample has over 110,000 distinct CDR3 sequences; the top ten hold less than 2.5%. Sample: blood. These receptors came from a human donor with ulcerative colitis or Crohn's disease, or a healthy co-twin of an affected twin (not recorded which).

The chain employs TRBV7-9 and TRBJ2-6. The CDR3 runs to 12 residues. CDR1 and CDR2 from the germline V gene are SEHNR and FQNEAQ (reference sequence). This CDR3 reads CAIGVYDNVLTF. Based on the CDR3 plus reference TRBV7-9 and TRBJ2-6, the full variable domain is DTGVSQNPRHKITKRGQNVTFRCDPISEHNRLYWYRQTLGQGPEFLTYFQNEAQLEKSRLLSDRFSAERPKGSFSTLEIQRTEQGDSAMYLCAIGVYDNVLTFGAGSRLTVL.

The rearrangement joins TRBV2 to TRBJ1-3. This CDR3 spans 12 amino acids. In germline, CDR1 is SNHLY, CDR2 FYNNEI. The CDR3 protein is CASSEHRNTIYF.

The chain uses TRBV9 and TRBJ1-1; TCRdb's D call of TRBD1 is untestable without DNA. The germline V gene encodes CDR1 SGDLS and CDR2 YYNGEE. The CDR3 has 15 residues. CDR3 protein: CASSEPPTGSTEAFF.

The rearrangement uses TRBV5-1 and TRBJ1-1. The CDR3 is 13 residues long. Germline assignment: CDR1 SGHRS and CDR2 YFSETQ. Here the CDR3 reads CASSFDRNTEAFF.

This chain's CDR3 is CAISDPTGGGGQPQHF. This chain connects TRBV10-3 to TRBJ1-5; as DNA is missing, the TRBD1 call by TCRdb cannot be tested. Per the germline V gene, CDR1 is ENHRY and CDR2 is SYGVKD. The CDR3 runs to 16 residues.

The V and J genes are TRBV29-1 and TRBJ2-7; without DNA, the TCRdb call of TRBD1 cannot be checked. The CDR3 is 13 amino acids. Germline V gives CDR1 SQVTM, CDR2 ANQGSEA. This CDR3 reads CSVVPGGYYEQYF.

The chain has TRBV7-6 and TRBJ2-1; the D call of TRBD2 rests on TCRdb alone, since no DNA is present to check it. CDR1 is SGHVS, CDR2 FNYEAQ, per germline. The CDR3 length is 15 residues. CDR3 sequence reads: CASSPAGGQINEQFF.

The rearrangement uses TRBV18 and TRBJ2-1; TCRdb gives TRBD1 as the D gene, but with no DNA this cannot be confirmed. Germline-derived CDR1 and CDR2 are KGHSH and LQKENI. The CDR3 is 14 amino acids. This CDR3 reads CASSPGQGYNEQFF.

The CDR3 loop reads CSAPRAGYEQYF. V and J are TRBV20-1 and TRBJ2-7; no DNA is available, so the TRBD2 call from TCRdb remains unchecked. Germline V gene sequence: CDR1 DFQATT, CDR2 SNEGSKA (reference sequence). CDR3 length equals 12 residues.

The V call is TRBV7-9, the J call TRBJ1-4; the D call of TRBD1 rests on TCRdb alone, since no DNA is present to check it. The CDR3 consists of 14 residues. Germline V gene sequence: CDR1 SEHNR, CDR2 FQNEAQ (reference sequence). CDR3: CASRPNGILEKLFF.

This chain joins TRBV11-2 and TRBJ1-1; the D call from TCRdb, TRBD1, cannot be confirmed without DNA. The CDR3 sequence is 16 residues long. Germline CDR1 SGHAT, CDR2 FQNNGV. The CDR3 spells CASSLVPSSGGPEAFF.

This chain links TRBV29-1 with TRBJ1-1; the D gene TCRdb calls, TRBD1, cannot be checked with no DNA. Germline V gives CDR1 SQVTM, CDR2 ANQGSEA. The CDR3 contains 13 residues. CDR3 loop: CSAETALNTEAFF.

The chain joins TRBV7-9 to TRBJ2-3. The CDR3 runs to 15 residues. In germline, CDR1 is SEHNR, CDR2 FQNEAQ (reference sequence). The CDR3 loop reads CASSLRRSNTDTQYF.

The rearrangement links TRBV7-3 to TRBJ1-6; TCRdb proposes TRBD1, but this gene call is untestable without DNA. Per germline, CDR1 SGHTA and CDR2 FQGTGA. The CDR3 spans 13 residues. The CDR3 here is CASSRQDNSPLHF.

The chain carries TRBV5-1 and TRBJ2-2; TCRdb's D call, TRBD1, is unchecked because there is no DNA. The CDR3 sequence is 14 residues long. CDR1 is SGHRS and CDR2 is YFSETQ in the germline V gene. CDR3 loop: CASGRGSNTGELFF.

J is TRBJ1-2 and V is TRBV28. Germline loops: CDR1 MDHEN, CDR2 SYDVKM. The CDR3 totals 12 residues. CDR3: CASSLVSYGYTF.

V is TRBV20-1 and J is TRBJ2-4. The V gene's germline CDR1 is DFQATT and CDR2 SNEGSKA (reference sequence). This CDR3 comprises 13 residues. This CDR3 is CSARVPITNIQYF.